This TCR beta chain was recovered during a study of a mutant IDH1 vaccine in newly diagnosed glioma. Across the study: Vaccinations, eight in total, occurred in weeks 1, 3, 5, 7, 11, 15, 19, 23.

Clones were sequenced by immunoSEQ multiplex PCR, and TCRdb holds only the in-frame ones, with some missing. Among about 86,000 clones, 70% to 90% were seen once, and the ten largest hold 2% to 2.5%. On this clone: Its specificity is not known.

Time point meaning: week 23, last vaccination. Vaccinated patients received 300 ug of mutant IDH1 20-mer peptide per dose, with topical imiquimod. The sequence came from a man between 25 and 39 years old with glioma. Some clones in this sample may be carry-over from other donors' samples. The sequencing used PBMCs, collected from a glioma patient whose treatment included an IDH1 peptide vaccine.

The CDR3 DNA follows: TGTGCCAGCAGTCCCAGGAGGTTCCAAGAGACCCAGTACTTC. It specifies CASSPRRFQETQYF. This chain connects TRBV7-6 to TRBJ2-5, with D maybe TRBD2 (5 bases). Germline CDR1 and CDR2: SGHVS and FNYEAQ. The CDR3 is 14 residues long. Trimming stripped 6 bases from V and 1 base from J, with 12 bases between.